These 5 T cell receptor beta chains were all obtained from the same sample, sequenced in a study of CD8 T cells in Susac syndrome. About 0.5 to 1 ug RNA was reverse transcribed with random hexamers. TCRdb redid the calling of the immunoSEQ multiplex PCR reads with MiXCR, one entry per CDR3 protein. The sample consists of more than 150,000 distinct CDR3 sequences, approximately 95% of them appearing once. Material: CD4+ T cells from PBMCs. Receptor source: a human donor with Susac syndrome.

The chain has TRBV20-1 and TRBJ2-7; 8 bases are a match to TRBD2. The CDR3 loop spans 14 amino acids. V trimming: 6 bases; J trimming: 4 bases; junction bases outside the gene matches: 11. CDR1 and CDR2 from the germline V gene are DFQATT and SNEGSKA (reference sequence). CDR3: CSASSGASPYEQYV. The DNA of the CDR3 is TGCAGTGCCAGTAGCGGGGCCTCACCATACGAGCAGTACGTC.

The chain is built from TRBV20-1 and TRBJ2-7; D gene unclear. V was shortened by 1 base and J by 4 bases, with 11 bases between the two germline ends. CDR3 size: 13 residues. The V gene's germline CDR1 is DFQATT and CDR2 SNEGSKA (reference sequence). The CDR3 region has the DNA TGCAGTGCTAGAGTGACGGGTTCGTACGAGCAGTACGTC. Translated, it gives CSARVTGSYEQYV.

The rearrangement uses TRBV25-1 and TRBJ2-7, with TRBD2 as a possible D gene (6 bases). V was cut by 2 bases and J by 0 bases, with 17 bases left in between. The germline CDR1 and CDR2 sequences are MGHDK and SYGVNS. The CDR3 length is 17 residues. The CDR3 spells CASSEVHGTCGSYEQYV. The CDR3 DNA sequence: TGTGCCAGCAGTGAAGTTCATGGGACTTGCGGCTCCTACGAGCAGTACGTC.

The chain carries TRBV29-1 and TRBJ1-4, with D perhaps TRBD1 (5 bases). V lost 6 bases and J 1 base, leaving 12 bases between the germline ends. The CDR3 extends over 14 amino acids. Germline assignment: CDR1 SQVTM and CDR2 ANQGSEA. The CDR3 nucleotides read TGCAGCGTCAGGAGGGGCCTAACTAATGAAAAACTGTTTTTT. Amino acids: CSVRRGLTNEKLFF.

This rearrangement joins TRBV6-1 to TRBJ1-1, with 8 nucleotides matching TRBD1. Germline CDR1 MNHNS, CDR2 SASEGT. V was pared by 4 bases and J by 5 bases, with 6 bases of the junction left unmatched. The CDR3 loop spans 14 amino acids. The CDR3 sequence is CASSGRTGTTEAFF. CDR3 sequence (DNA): TGTGCCAGCAGTGGGAGGACAGGGACAACTGAAGCTTTCTTT.